Following are 19 T cell receptor beta chains from one sample sequenced in a study of blood T cell repertoires in COVID-19. The table came from immunoSEQ multiplex PCR; TCRdb's copy has only in-frame clones and leaves some out. The table shows roughly 230,000 clones, with roughly 80% occurring only once. Sequenced sample: peripheral blood. The receptors originated from an elderly woman with acute or convalescent COVID-19.

This clone is categorized as medium-sized (0.01 to 0.1%). J is TRBJ2-5 and V is TRBV19; TRBD2 aligns across 9 bases. Germline V lookup: CDR1 LNHDA, CDR2 SQIVND (reference sequence). CDR3 length: 15 amino acids. The J segment lost 3 bases and the V segment lost 3 bases, leaving 5 bases of the junction unmatched. The CDR3 coding sequence is TGTGCCAGTAGTATGGATGCGGGGGGGAAAGAGACCCAGTACTTC. It specifies CASSMDAGGKETQYF.

This clone was picked up one time. V is TRBV19 and J is TRBJ1-1; D uncertain. CDR1 is LNHDA, CDR2 SQIVND, per germline (reference sequence). Trimming removed 4 bases from V and 5 bases from J, with 17 bases in between. The CDR3 extends over 15 amino acids. The CDR3 bases are TGTGCCAGTAGTAACCCAGCAGGAAGAGGGACTGAAGCTTTCTTT. This sequence encodes CASSNPAGRGTEAFF. The full variable domain, completed using reference TRBV19 and TRBJ1-1, is DGGITQSPKYLFRKEGQNVTLSCEQNLNHDAMYWYRQDPGQGLRLIYYSQIVNDFQKGDIAEGYSVSREKKESFPLTVTSAQKNPTAFYLCASSNPAGRGTEAFFGQGTRLTVV.

The genes are TRBV29-1 and TRBJ2-1, with 7 bases that match TRBD2. CDR3 size: 13 residues. CDR1 is SQVTM, CDR2 ANQGSEA, per germline. The junction had 6 bases not matched to a gene; V was cut back by 5 bases and J by 5 bases. CDR3 nucleotide sequence: TGCAGCGTTCAGCTAGCGGAGGACAATGAGCAGTTCTTC. As protein: CSVQLAEDNEQFF.

The V and J genes are TRBV14 and TRBJ2-7, with 9 bases matching TRBD1. The CDR3 loop spans 16 amino acids. Germline V gives CDR1 SGHDN, CDR2 FVKESK. Losses at the gene ends were 3 bases for V and 2 bases for J; bases not matched to a gene: 8. CDR3 sequence (DNA): TGTGCCAGCAGCCATCTCGGACAGGGGTGGCCCTACGAGCAGTACTTC. It translates to CASSHLGQGWPYEQYF. The variable domain in full, with the rest retrieved from reference TRBV14 and TRBJ2-7, is EAGVTQFPSHSVIEKGQTVTLRCDPISGHDNLYWYRRVMGKEIKFLLHFVKESKQDESGMPNNRFLAERTGGTYSTLKVQPAELEDSGVYFCASSHLGQGWPYEQYFGPGTRLTVT.

This clone showed up just once. J is TRBJ1-6 and V is TRBV3-1 (or the pseudogene TRBV3-2), with 7 bases lining up with TRBD1. Germline V gives CDR1 LGHDT, CDR2 YNNKEL (reference sequence). The CDR3 runs 14 residues. The junction had 7 bases not matched to a gene; V was cut back by 4 bases and J by 10 bases. The DNA of the CDR3 is TGTGCCAGCAGCCCAACCCAGGGGGACTCACCCCTCCACTTT. Residues: CASSPTQGDSPLHF.

The rearrangement links TRBV11-1 to TRBJ2-5; 8 nucleotides agree with TRBD1. The CDR3 is 13 residues long. After removal of 5 bases from V and 4 bases from J, the junction contained 3 bases not matched to a gene. The germline CDR1 and CDR2 sequences are SGHAT and FQDESV (reference sequence). This chain's CDR3 is CASSIDRGETQYF. DNA of the CDR3: TGTGCCAGCAGCATTGACAGGGGAGAGACCCAGTACTTC.

Here the CDR3 DNA reads TGTGCCAGCAGCCAAGATGGGACAGTCCAAGAGACCCAGTACTTC. The encoded protein is CASSQDGTVQETQYF. V usage is TRBV4-2 and J usage is TRBJ2-5; 7 bases are shared with TRBD1. The CDR3 covers 15 residues. J was trimmed by 1 base and V by 0 bases; bases with no gene match: 2. Germline values: CDR1 LGHNA, CDR2 YNFKEQ.

This clone was found once. The chain recombines TRBV18 with TRBJ2-1, with 11 positions matching TRBD2. Per germline, CDR1 KGHSH and CDR2 LQKENI. The CDR3 length is 18 residues. The V segment lost 6 bases and the J segment 4 bases; nucleotides outside the gene matches: 14. In nucleotides, the CDR3 is TGTGCCAGCTCGGACATCGGAATAGCGGGGGGGTTTTACAATGAGCAGTTCTTC. Translation gives CASSDIGIAGGFYNEQFF.

This clone has a single count. The chain carries TRBV5-4 and TRBJ2-3; 10 bases are shared with TRBD1. The CDR3 sequence is 15 residues long. Trimming removed 4 bases from V and 3 bases from J; junction bases left unmatched: 5. Germline loops: CDR1 SGHNT, CDR2 YYREEE (reference sequence). The CDR3 sequence: CASSRQGARTDTQYF. Written as DNA, the CDR3 is TGTGCCAGCAGCCGACAGGGGGCGCGGACAGATACGCAGTATTTT.

This clone has just one count. V usage is TRBV6-4 and J usage is TRBJ2-1, with no clear D. V was pared by 2 bases and J by 6 bases, with 5 bases between. CDR1 MRHNA and CDR2 SNTAGT come from the germline V gene. The CDR3 sequence is 12 residues long. CDR3 coding DNA: TGTGCCAGCAGTGACCACAGCAATGAGCAGTTCTTC. Translating gives CASSDHSNEQFF.

This rearrangement joins TRBV5-1 to TRBJ2-5, with 7 bases that match TRBD2. Trimming cost V 2 bases and J 5 bases; bases outside gene matches: 6. There are 14 residues in the CDR3. Germline V gene sequence: CDR1 SGHRS, CDR2 YFSETQ. DNA of the CDR3: TGCGCCAGCAGCTTTGCGGGAGAGGGGGAGACCCAGTACTTC. This codes for CASSFAGEGETQYF. Using reference TRBV5-1 and TRBJ2-5 for the parts outside the CDR3, the full variable domain is KAGVTQTPRYLIKTRGQQVTLSCSPISGHRSVSWYQQTPGQGLQFLFEYFSETQRNKGNFPGRFSGRQFSNSRSEMNVSTLELGDSALYLCASSFAGEGETQYFGPGTRLLVL.

J is TRBJ2-1 and V is TRBV5-4; 10 bases are a match to TRBD2. The CDR3 runs 15 residues. Germline-derived CDR1 and CDR2 are SGHNT and YYREEE (reference sequence). The ends lost 0 bases at V and 10 bases at J; junction bases unmatched: 7. This chain's CDR3 is CASSLASGSFSEQFF. The CDR3 DNA is TGTGCCAGCAGCTTGGCTAGCGGGAGTTTTAGCGAGCAGTTCTTC.

The chain is built from TRBV19 and TRBJ1-6, with 9 bases aligning to TRBD1. The germline gives CDR1 LNHDA, CDR2 SQIVND (reference sequence). V gave up 7 bases and J gave up 10 bases; unmatched junction bases: 17. CDR3 length: 17 amino acids. The CDR3 DNA sequence: TGTGCCAGTACCGAAAACCCGGGACAGGGTTTAGGGTCACCCCTCCACTTT. Encoded protein: CASTENPGQGLGSPLHF.

The chain joins TRBV19 to TRBJ2-5; weak D call: TRBD2 (6 bases). CDR1 is LNHDA, CDR2 SQIVND, per germline (reference sequence). Trimming took off 5 bases at V and 5 bases at J, with 9 bases between the two ends. This CDR3 has 12 residues. In nucleotides, the CDR3 is TGTGCCAGTAGTCCTGGAGGGGAGACCCAGTACTTC. Translating gives CASSPGGETQYF.

The DNA for the CDR3 is TGTGCCAGTAGTATTAATGGGAGGGATGGCTACACCTTC. Its protein is CASSINGRDGYTF. The genes are TRBV19 and TRBJ1-2, with D unresolved. CDR3 length: 13 residues. Germline loops: CDR1 LNHDA, CDR2 SQIVND (reference sequence). V shed 3 bases and J shed 6 bases, with 11 bases lying between them. The whole variable domain, remainder taken from reference TRBV19 and TRBJ1-2, is DGGITQSPKYLFRKEGQNVTLSCEQNLNHDAMYWYRQDPGQGLRLIYYSQIVNDFQKGDIAEGYSVSREKKESFPLTVTSAQKNPTAFYLCASSINGRDGYTFGSGTRLTVV.

The J gene is TRBJ2-7, the V gene TRBV5-4, with 10 bases aligning to TRBD1. The V gene end was trimmed by 4 bases and the J gene end by 13 bases; junction bases not matched to a gene: 17. Per the germline V gene, CDR1 is SGHNT and CDR2 is YYREEE (reference sequence). The CDR3 length is 15 residues. CDR3 sequence: CASSHRDRGLLPEYF. Here the CDR3 DNA reads TGTGCCAGCAGCCACCGGGACAGGGGCCTGCTACCCGAATACTTC.

This rearrangement joins TRBV6-5 to TRBJ1-2; D unclear. The germline V gene has CDR1 MNHEY and CDR2 SVGAGI. This CDR3 contains 14 residues. V shed 4 bases and J shed 0 bases, with 9 bases lying between them. CDR3 residues: CASSSLGANYGYTF. As DNA, the CDR3 is TGTGCCAGCAGTTCTCTCGGGGCTAACTATGGCTACACCTTC.

This chain joins TRBV10-3 and TRBJ1-5; 9 bases map to TRBD1. Germline CDR1 and CDR2: ENHRY and SYGVKD. The V segment lost 4 bases and the J segment 7 bases; nucleotides outside the gene matches: 8. This CDR3 comprises 15 residues. The CDR3, as DNA: TGTGCCATCAGTGGGATGGGACAGGGTGTCCAGCCCCAGCATTTT. It translates to CAISGMGQGVQPQHF.

The J gene is TRBJ2-3, the V gene TRBV3-1 (or the pseudogene TRBV3-2); 8 positions agree with TRBD2. The germline V gene has CDR1 LGHDT and CDR2 YNNKEL (reference sequence). V shed 5 bases and J 2 bases; nucleotides not matched to a gene: 15. The CDR3 length is 18 residues. The CDR3 DNA sequence: TGTGCCAGCAGCGATCTTCGTAAGCGGGGGCCGAACACAGATACGCAGTATTTT. Its translation is CASSDLRKRGPNTDTQYF.